What follows are 21 T cell receptor beta chains derived from one specimen sequenced in a study of cytomegalovirus exposure and HLA in healthy donors. PCR primers comprised 60 Vbeta and 13 Jbeta primers. The data were produced by immunoSEQ multiplex PCR, yet TCRdb's version contains in-frame clones alone and is incomplete. The sample carries some 150,000 clones, 82% recorded once. Sequences were obtained from PBMCs. These receptors all come from a woman aged 45-59 years in good health and CMV-seropositive.

The chain carries TRBV5-6 and TRBJ1-1, with 7 bases fitting TRBD1. In germline, CDR1 is SGHDT, CDR2 YYEEEE. The junction had 6 bases not matched to a gene; V was cut back by 5 bases and J by 8 bases. The CDR3 is 12 residues long. The CDR3 loop is CASSSGTAEAFF. In DNA form, the CDR3 reads TGTGCCAGCAGTTCCGGGACAGCAGAAGCTTTCTTT.

This chain links TRBV21-1 with TRBJ1-3. TRBV21-1 is a documented pseudogene. The CDR3 loop spans 15 amino acids. The DNA for the CDR3 is TGTGCCAGCCGGGGGGGGGTCCACTCTGGAAACACCATATATTTT. Its protein product is CASRGGVHSGNTIYF.

The chain links TRBV7-2 to TRBJ2-7; 10 nucleotides line up with TRBD1. V lost 5 bases and J lost 6; bases outside the gene matches: 10. The CDR3 length is 15 residues. Per the germline V gene, CDR1 is SGHTA and CDR2 is FQGNSA. DNA for the CDR3: TGTGCCAGCAGCCCAGACGGGGGGACAGGGGTCGAGCAGTACTTC. Translation gives CASSPDGGTGVEQYF. The variable domain in full, completed from reference TRBV7-2 and TRBJ2-7, reads GAGVSQSPSNKVTEKGKDVELRCDPISGHTALYWYRQSLGQGLEFLIYFQGNSAPDKSGLPSDRFSAERTGGSVSTLTIQRTQQEDSAVYLCASSPDGGTGVEQYFGPGTRLTVT.

V is TRBV5-1 and J is TRBJ2-2; 12 bases map to TRBD2. V was pared by 6 bases and J by 1 base, with 10 bases of the junction left unmatched. Germline-derived CDR1 and CDR2 are SGHRS and YFSETQ. This CDR3 region has 18 residues. The CDR3 DNA sequence: TGCGCCAGCACCATCCTTTCTAGCGGGGGGGTGAACACCGGGGAGCTGTTTTTT. Residues: CASTILSSGGVNTGELFF. Complete variable domain (other parts from reference TRBV5-1 and TRBJ2-2): KAGVTQTPRYLIKTRGQQVTLSCSPISGHRSVSWYQQTPGQGLQFLFEYFSETQRNKGNFPGRFSGRQFSNSRSEMNVSTLELGDSALYLCASTILSSGGVNTGELFFGEGSRLTVL.

The chain combines TRBV6-5 with TRBJ2-7, with D perhaps TRBD1 (5 bases). Trimming took off 6 bases at V and 1 base at J, with 16 bases between the two ends. CDR1 MNHEY and CDR2 SVGAGI come from the germline V gene. The CDR3 has 15 amino acids. CDR3 region: CASSPGHKTSYEQYF. CDR3 sequence (DNA): TGTGCCAGCAGCCCCGGACACAAAACTTCCTACGAGCAGTACTTC.

This clone was detected once. V usage is TRBV27 and J usage is TRBJ2-6, with TRBD2 matching over 8 bases. There are 17 residues in the CDR3. Germline V gene lookup returns CDR1 MNHEY and CDR2 SMNVEV (reference sequence). The trim removed 5 bases at V and 0 bases at J, leaving 6 bases unmatched. CDR3 nucleotides: TGTGCCAGCAGTCCCGGGACTAGGGCCTCTGGGGCCAACGTCCTGACTTTC. Protein: CASSPGTRASGANVLTF.

The chain couples TRBV6-5 to TRBJ2-1, with 7 bases aligning to TRBD1. The J segment lost 8 bases and the V segment lost 2 bases, leaving 6 bases of the junction unmatched. Per germline, CDR1 MNHEY and CDR2 SVGAGI. The CDR3 length is 14 residues. The CDR3 sequence is CASSYAVTGHEQFF. The CDR3 DNA follows: TGTGCCAGCAGTTACGCGGTGACAGGGCATGAGCAGTTCTTC.

The chain employs TRBV9 and TRBJ2-1; D is possibly TRBD2 (7 bases). Trimming took off 0 bases at V and 0 bases at J, with 10 bases between the two ends. The CDR3 runs to 16 residues. Germline loops: CDR1 SGDLS, CDR2 YYNGEE. The CDR3 nucleotides read TGTGCCAGCAGCGTAGGGGAGGGGGACTCCTACAATGAGCAGTTCTTC. Residues: CASSVGEGDSYNEQFF. The variable domain in full, completed from reference TRBV9 and TRBJ2-1, reads DSGVTQTPKHLITATGQRVTLRCSPRSGDLSVYWYQQSLDQGLQFLIQYYNGEERAKGNILERFSAQQFPDLHSELNLSSLELGDSALYFCASSVGEGDSYNEQFFGPGTRLTVL.

V gene TRBV6-1 combines with J gene TRBJ1-2; D remains unclear. Trimming removed 0 bases from V and 7 bases from J, with 6 bases in between. CDR3 size: 12 residues. CDR1 is MNHNS, CDR2 SASEGT, per germline. CDR3 sequence: CASSEAGFGYTF. Here the CDR3 DNA reads TGTGCCAGCAGTGAAGCCGGTTTTGGCTACACCTTC.

This clone was counted a single time. The chain uses TRBV7-2 and TRBJ2-7; D is possibly TRBD1 (7 bases). The CDR3 is 13 residues long. V shed 4 bases and J shed 7 bases, with 14 bases lying between them. CDR1 is SGHTA and CDR2 is FQGNSA in the germline V gene. This CDR3 is CASSSSRGDEQYF. CDR3 bases: TGTGCCAGCAGCTCTAGCAGGGGGGATGAGCAGTACTTC.

The chain uses TRBV7-2 and TRBJ1-5; D is perhaps TRBD1 (5 bases). The germline gives CDR1 SGHTA, CDR2 FQGNSA. The CDR3 has 12 residues. Trimming took off 8 bases at V and 4 bases at J, with 9 bases between the two ends. The DNA of the CDR3 is TGTGCCAGCGGAACAGGAAATCAGCCCCAGCATTTT. Translating gives CASGTGNQPQHF. Drawing the rest from reference TRBV7-2 and TRBJ1-5, the complete variable domain is GAGVSQSPSNKVTEKGKDVELRCDPISGHTALYWYRQSLGQGLEFLIYFQGNSAPDKSGLPSDRFSAERTGGSVSTLTIQRTQQEDSAVYLCASGTGNQPQHFGDGTRLSIL.

V usage is TRBV2 and J usage is TRBJ2-2; 15 nucleotides match TRBD2. The length of the CDR3 is 17 residues. CDR1 is SNHLY, CDR2 FYNNEI, per germline. V lost 5 bases to trimming and J lost 3 bases; unmatched junction nucleotides: 4. This chain's CDR3 is CASSNGLAGGHTGELFF. As DNA, the CDR3 is TGTGCCAGCAGTAACGGACTAGCGGGGGGGCACACCGGGGAGCTGTTTTTT.

This chain uses TRBV11-2 with TRBJ2-3; TRBD2 might be the D (9 bases). The germline gives CDR1 SGHAT, CDR2 FQNNGV. The CDR3 covers 18 residues. Trimming removed 1 base from V and 2 bases from J, with 19 bases in between. The CDR3 here is CASSLVGTGLATTDTQYF. As DNA, the CDR3 is TGTGCCAGCAGCTTAGTAGGGACAGGACTAGCGACCACAGATACGCAGTATTTT.

The chain joins TRBV5-6 to TRBJ2-3, with TRBD2 identical over 8 bases. The CDR3 has 16 amino acids. The V gene end was trimmed by 2 bases and the J gene end by 0 bases; junction bases not matched to a gene: 5. Germline loops: CDR1 SGHDT, CDR2 YYEEEE. The CDR3: CASSFRLAPSTDTQYF. CDR3 bases: TGTGCCAGCAGCTTCCGACTAGCGCCCAGCACAGATACGCAGTATTTT.

The gene calls are TRBV6-5 and TRBJ2-7, with D perhaps matching TRBD1 (6 bases). Trimming shortened V by 5 bases and J by 2 bases, and 13 bases separated the two germline ends. Germline values: CDR1 MNHEY, CDR2 SVGAGI. The CDR3 runs to 14 residues. CDR3 in amino acids: CASSEIRGAYEQYF. As DNA, the CDR3 is TGTGCCAGCAGTGAAATCAGGGGCGCCTACGAGCAGTACTTC.

The chain couples TRBV29-1 to TRBJ1-2, with 8 bases matching TRBD1. J was trimmed by 5 bases and V by 7 bases; bases with no gene match: 6. The germline V gene has CDR1 SQVTM and CDR2 ANQGSEA. This CDR3 is built from 12 residues. The CDR3 loop reads CSADRAAYGYTF. Here the CDR3 DNA reads TGCAGCGCGGACAGGGCTGCATATGGCTACACCTTC.

This chain joins TRBV6-1 and TRBJ2-7, with 9 bases that match TRBD2. CDR1 MNHNS and CDR2 SASEGT come from the germline V gene. V trimming: 2 bases; J trimming: 4 bases; junction bases outside the gene matches: 12. The CDR3 consists of 17 residues. CDR3 protein: CASSEFGGGGAGYEQYF. CDR3 bases: TGTGCCAGCAGTGAATTTGGAGGCGGGGGGGCCGGATACGAGCAGTACTTC.

This sequence joins TRBV14 and TRBJ1-1; D uncertain. Germline V gene sequence: CDR1 SGHDN, CDR2 FVKESK. CDR3 length: 14 amino acids. The V end was cut by 3 bases, the J end by 3 bases, with 11 bases between. The CDR3 DNA is TGTGCCAGCAGCCACCTAACAGTTGACACTGAAGCTTTCTTT. It specifies CASSHLTVDTEAFF.

The chain carries TRBV30 and TRBJ1-2; tentatively, D is TRBD1 (5 bases). The CDR3 is 13 residues long. V was cut by 0 bases and J by 7 bases, with 12 bases left in between. Germline V gene sequence: CDR1 GTSNPN, CDR2 SVGIG (reference sequence). This CDR3 is CAWSVLGEGGYTF. The CDR3 coding sequence is TGTGCCTGGAGTGTTCTGGGGGAGGGTGGCTACACCTTC.

This sequence joins TRBV18 and TRBJ1-4, with D hard to call. Between the trimmed V and J ends, which lost 4 bases and 0 bases, there was a span of 6 bases. Looked up from germline, CDR1 is KGHSH and CDR2 is LQKENI. CDR3 size: 14 residues. The CDR3 nucleotides read TGTGCCAGCTCACGCGCGGCAACTAATGAAAAACTGTTTTTT. It yields the protein CASSRAATNEKLFF.

This clone was found once. J is TRBJ2-7 and V is TRBV6-1; 8 bases map to TRBD1. With 7 bases clipped from V and 5 bases from J, the junction kept 7 bases outside the gene matches. The CDR3 contains 13 residues. Looked up from germline, CDR1 is MNHNS and CDR2 is SASEGT. In nucleotides, the CDR3 is TGTGCCAGCACGGGGACAGGATCGAACGAGCAGTACTTC. Its protein is CASTGTGSNEQYF.